This TCR beta chain was found in a study of T-cell reconstitution after alpha-beta-depleted transplantation in children. The table lists this clonotype with many counts. A library of TCRbeta sequences, prepared with unique molecular identifiers, was generated. TCRdb re-derived calls from the PCR reads in MiXCR, one entry per CDR3 protein. Here the sample spans over 550,000 distinct CDR3 sequences, roughly a tenth being singletons. V was clipped by 5 bases and J by 4 bases, with 11 bases between them. This CDR3 is built from 13 residues. CDR1 and CDR2 (germline): LGHNA, YSLEER. The chain employs TRBV4-3 and TRBJ1-2; a possible D gene is TRBD1 (6 bases). The starting material was PBMCs from the stem cell graft donor, obtained from the stem cell graft. The receptor was derived from a human donor who donated a stem cell graft to a child with acute myeloid leukemia. The CDR3, as DNA: TGCGCCAGCAGCAATGGAGGGGGCTATGGCTACACCTTC. It is translated as CASSNGGGYGYTF.